This is a list of T cell receptor beta chains from one sample in a study of blood T cell repertoires in COVID-19. Some clones are missing from TCRdb's copy, which holds only in-frame ones; the method was immunoSEQ multiplex PCR. The table records roughly 150,000 clones, 70% to 90% of them present only once. Sequenced input: peripheral blood. These receptors originate from a woman aged 45-60 years with COVID-19, enrolled during active disease. Both conserved end residues are part of each CDR3. Fields, in order: clone size, D gene, V gene, J gene, CDR3 DNA, CDR3 protein. The D gene is left open where the match is weak. The size of a clone is reported for some rows only, either as once, few or many, or as a class for expanded clones.

size: few
D: TRBD2
V: TRBV30
J: TRBJ2-2
DNA: TGTGCCTGGATGAGGGCTACTAGCGGGGGGGCTGGGGAGCTGTTTTTT
CDR3: CAWMRATSGGAGELFF

size: .
D: TRBD1
V: TRBV11-3
J: TRBJ2-7
DNA: TGTGCCAGCAGCTTAGCCTCCGGGACAGGGGGCGAGCAGTACTTC
CDR3: CASSLASGTGGEQYF

size: .
D: .
V: TRBV7-6
J: TRBJ2-1
DNA: TGTGCCAGCAGCTCCTCATCGGGGATCCTAATCCCATATGAGCAGTTCTTC
CDR3: CASSSSSGILIPYEQFF

size: .
D: TRBD1
V: TRBV6-5
J: TRBJ1-6
DNA: TGTGCCAGCAGTTACTCTCAGGGGGCTAGTAATTCACCCCTCCACTTT
CDR3: CASSYSQGASNSPLHF

size: .
D: TRBD2
V: TRBV4-1
J: TRBJ2-1
DNA: TGCGCCAGCACCCCTAGCGGGGGGAACTACAATGAGCAGTTCTTC
CDR3: CASTPSGGNYNEQFF

size: .
D: TRBD1
V: TRBV2
J: TRBJ1-5
DNA: TGTGCCAGCAGTGAACAGGGGGTGGGCAATCAGCCCCAGCATTTT
CDR3: CASSEQGVGNQPQHF

size: once
D: TRBD2
V: TRBV6-1
J: TRBJ2-1
DNA: TGTGCCAGCAGTGAAGGAGGCGGGGGGCCATACAATGAGCAGTTCTTC
CDR3: CASSEGGGGPYNEQFF

size: .
D: TRBD2
V: TRBV27
J: TRBJ2-7
DNA: TGTGCCAGCAGTTTGGGACGGACTAGAGAGCAGTACTTC
CDR3: CASSLGRTREQYF

size: .
D: .
V: TRBV20-1
J: TRBJ1-5
DNA: TGCAGTGCTAGTGAGACTATCCTCGTATCAGCCCAGCATTTT
CDR3: CSASETILVSAQHF

size: .
D: .
V: TRBV9
J: TRBJ1-4
DNA: TGTGCCAGCAGCGCTACAGGATACGTCCCTAATGAAAAACTGTTTTTT
CDR3: CASSATGYVPNEKLFF

size: .
D: .
V: TRBV5-1
J: TRBJ1-1
DNA: TGCGCCAGCAGCTTCAGGGCCGCCACTGAAGCTTTCTTT
CDR3: CASSFRAATEAFF

size: .
D: .
V: TRBV4-3
J: TRBJ2-3
DNA: TGCGCCAGCAGCCTTGGGGCGTCTTGGACAGATACGCAGTATTTT
CDR3: CASSLGASWTDTQYF

size: .
D: TRBD1
V: TRBV2
J: TRBJ1-5
DNA: TGTGCCAGCAGTGTAACAGCAGGGGGCTACGGCAATCAGCCCCAGCATTTT
CDR3: CASSVTAGGYGNQPQHF

size: .
D: TRBD1
V: TRBV6-5
J: TRBJ1-5
DNA: TGTGCCAGCAGAGACAGGGATGGCAATCAGCCCCAGCATTTT
CDR3: CASRDRDGNQPQHF

size: .
D: TRBD1
V: TRBV25-1
J: TRBJ1-2
DNA: TGTGCCAGCAGTGAATCCATGACAGGGTTCTATGGCTACACCTTC
CDR3: CASSESMTGFYGYTF

size: few
D: .
V: TRBV6-1
J: TRBJ2-7
DNA: TGTGCCAGCAGTGAAGCTTGGGGCCAACCCTACGAGCAGTACTTC
CDR3: CASSEAWGQPYEQYF

size: few
D: TRBD1
V: TRBV6-5
J: TRBJ2-1
DNA: TGTGCCAGCACCCGGGACAGGCTATCCTACAATGAGCAGTTCTTC
CDR3: CASTRDRLSYNEQFF

size: .
D: .
V: TRBV19
J: TRBJ2-1
DNA: TGTGCCAGTAGTATTTGGGGGGGCGGAGATGAGCAGTTCTTC
CDR3: CASSIWGGGDEQFF

size: .
D: .
V: TRBV7-2
J: TRBJ2-5
DNA: TGTGCCAGCAGCGCGAAAGAGACCCAGTACTTC
CDR3: CASSAKETQYF

size: .
D: TRBD2
V: TRBV4-1
J: TRBJ2-5
DNA: TGCGCCAGCAGTCCCGGGGGAGGGACGGGGACCCAGTACTTC
CDR3: CASSPGGGTGTQYF

size: .
D: TRBD2
V: TRBV3-1/TRBV3-2
J: TRBJ2-3
DNA: TGTGCCAGCAGCCAAGAGGGTAGCGGGGGATGGGATACGCAGTATTTT
CDR3: CASSQEGSGGWDTQYF

size: .
D: TRBD1
V: TRBV25-1
J: TRBJ2-2
DNA: TGTGCCAGCAACCGGACAGGAGAGACACCGAACACCGGGGAGCTGTTTTTT
CDR3: CASNRTGETPNTGELFF

size: .
D: .
V: TRBV6-5
J: TRBJ1-1
DNA: TGTGCCAGCAGTTACTCGAGCGTCCGTCCGAACACTGAAGCTTTCTTT
CDR3: CASSYSSVRPNTEAFF

size: .
D: TRBD1
V: TRBV7-2
J: TRBJ1-6
DNA: TGTGCCAGCAGCACAGGGACAGTGGGTTCTTTAAATTCACCCCTCCACTTT
CDR3: CASSTGTVGSLNSPLHF

size: once
D: TRBD1
V: TRBV7-8
J: TRBJ2-1
DNA: TGTGCCAGCAGCTTTACAGGGGGGCCCTACAATGAGCAGTTCTTC
CDR3: CASSFTGGPYNEQFF

size: .
D: .
V: TRBV7-3
J: TRBJ2-1
DNA: TGTGCCAGCAGCTTAACTGCAGGGGGAGGCTACAATGAGCAGTTCTTC
CDR3: CASSLTAGGGYNEQFF

size: .
D: .
V: TRBV3-1/TRBV3-2
J: TRBJ1-5
DNA: TGTGCCAGCAGCCATGCAGGGAATCAGCCCCAGCATTTT
CDR3: CASSHAGNQPQHF